This TCR beta chain was retrieved from a study of cytomegalovirus exposure and HLA in healthy donors. Notes on the study in general: Reports described diagnosis of cytomegalovirus status by the classifier as highly specific and sensitive.

Clones were sequenced by immunoSEQ multiplex PCR, and TCRdb holds only the in-frame ones, with some missing. Of some 50,000 clones in the sample, 93% are singletons; the top ten hold roughly 5.2%. V lost 6 bases and J lost 0, with 11 bases in between. The length of the CDR3 is 14 residues. Germline V gives CDR1 SEHNR, CDR2 FQNEAQ (reference sequence). Comment on this clone: Antigen unknown.

Sequenced material: PBMCs. The TCR originated in a woman aged 18-35 years in good health and CMV-seronegative. This rearrangement joins TRBV7-9 to TRBJ2-5; D is perhaps TRBD1 (6 bases). The CDR3 spells CASSYTGYQETQYF. DNA of the CDR3: TGTGCCAGCAGTTATACAGGGTACCAAGAGACCCAGTACTTC.